This T cell receptor beta chain was recovered during a study of cytomegalovirus exposure and HLA in healthy donors. Study results and caveats: Later genetic work tied a missense DCLRE1C variant to beta-chain V and J trimming.

The germline V gene has CDR1 WNHNN and CDR2 SYGVQD (reference sequence). Trimming removed 3 bases at V and 7 bases at J, with 10 bases between. The CDR3 extends over 14 amino acids. 13 Jbeta primers and 60 Vbeta primers were used for the PCR. Measured with immunoSEQ multiplex PCR; TCRdb has only the in-frame clones, and not every one. The sample contains some 150,000 clones, less than 65% of which appear only once. This clone was counted between two and nine times. Antigen: not known. At the DNA level, this CDR3 is encoded by other sequences in the same sample as well. The sequencing sample was made of PBMCs. The chain recombines TRBV10-1 with TRBJ1-6; the D is unclear. This sequence was found in a woman in her twenties or thirties in good health and CMV-seropositive. Here the CDR3 DNA reads TGCGCCAGCAGTGATTCGGACTGGAATTCACCCCTCCACTTT. Translating it yields CASSDSDWNSPLHF.